This T cell receptor beta chain was obtained from a study of CXCR3-negative and CXCR3-positive naive CD8 T cells. Study-level information: Summed over all libraries, TRB reads came to around 140 million, with about 1.5 +/- 0.3 million per library. Findings and caveats of the study: Diversity proved comparably high across both naive subsets and much lower in memory CD8+ cells. TRBV-TRBJ usage matched between naive CXCR3-negative and CXCR3-positive cells but not between memory cells.

A few hundred thousand cells per CD8+ T cell subset were flow-sorted in triplicate. About this clonotype: Its antigen is as yet unknown.

5' RACE with UMI labels generated the TRB cDNA libraries. TCRdb re-called the 5' RACE reads and shows each CDR3 protein once, DNA omitted. The sample has about 90,000 distinct CDR3 sequences. The CDR3 sequence is 15 residues long. Germline assignment: CDR1 WNHNN and CDR2 SYGVQD (reference sequence). This sequence originates from a human donor in good health. Some clones in this sample may be carry-over from other donors' samples. The sample consisted of naive CXCR3- CD8+ T cells from blood. Subset indicated: CD45RO-CCR7+CD27+CD95- naive CD8+ T cells lacking CXCR3 (TNR3-). This chain connects TRBV10-1 to TRBJ2-2; TCRdb outputs TRBD1, but without DNA this stays unchecked. The CDR3 reads CASSEIPTNTGELFF.